The 20 T cell receptor beta chains below were found in one sample sequenced in a study of T cells after yellow fever vaccination. TCRdb called the 5' RACE reads again in MiXCR, with one record for every CDR3 protein. This table holds about 200,000 distinct CDR3 sequences, less than 3.5% found once. The sequences come from CD4+ T cells sorted from PBMCs, collected 10 days after the yellow fever booster vaccination. These receptors all come from a man younger than 35 who received the YFV17D yellow fever vaccine.

This clonotype was observed a few times. The chain recombines TRBV5-4 with TRBJ2-5, with D perhaps TRBD1 (6 bases). The CDR3 has 13 residues. Per the germline V gene, CDR1 is SGHNT and CDR2 is YYREEE (reference sequence). V shed 4 bases and J shed 5 bases, with 12 bases lying between them. The CDR3 sequence is CASSKQGRETQYF. The CDR3 coding sequence is TGTGCCAGCAGCAAGCAGGGGCGCGAGACCCAGTACTTC.

In its sample, this clonotype was seen many times. The rearrangement uses TRBV4-3 and TRBJ2-3, with 9 bases lining up with TRBD2. The CDR3 sequence is 17 residues long. V was clipped by 0 bases and J by 6 bases; unmatched bases: 10. Looked up from germline, CDR1 is LGHNA and CDR2 is YSLEER. CDR3 nucleotide sequence: TGCGCCAGCAGCCAAGATGTAGGCGGGGGGGCGATCGATACGCAGTATTTT. This encodes CASSQDVGGGAIDTQYF.

V and J are TRBV5-5 and TRBJ1-4; tentative D call: TRBD1 (5 bases). The length of the CDR3 is 14 residues. Germline V CDR1 and CDR2: SGHKS, YYEKEE (reference sequence). V was trimmed by 5 bases and J by 7 bases, leaving 15 bases between them. The CDR3 reads CASRRRGEGEKLFF. In DNA form, the CDR3 reads TGTGCCAGCAGGAGAAGGGGAGAGGGTGAAAAACTGTTTTTT. Complete variable domain (other parts from reference TRBV5-5 and TRBJ1-4): DAGVTQSPTHLIKTRGQQVTLRCSPISGHKSVSWYQQVLGQGPQFIFQYYEKEERGRGNFPDRFSARQFPNYSSELNVNALLLGDSALYLCASRRRGEGEKLFFGSGTQLSVL.

This chain links TRBV18 with TRBJ2-7; D unresolved. Looked up from germline, CDR1 is KGHSH and CDR2 is LQKENI. V lost 3 bases and J 4 bases, leaving 7 bases between the germline ends. CDR3 length equals 12 residues. The CDR3 here is CASSPDTYEQYV. The CDR3 nucleotides read TGTGCCAGCTCACCTGACACTTACGAGCAGTACGTC.

This rearrangement joins TRBV12-3 or TRBV12-4 to TRBJ1-1, with TRBD1 matching over 7 bases. V gave up 4 bases and J gave up 11 bases; unmatched junction bases: 10. CDR3 length equals 13 residues. The CDR3 spells CASSSRTGLGAFF. CDR3 nucleotide sequence: TGTGCCAGCAGTTCAAGGACAGGACTAGGGGCTTTCTTT.

The chain couples TRBV18 to TRBJ2-1, with 7 nucleotides matching TRBD2. CDR1 is KGHSH and CDR2 is LQKENI in the germline V gene. The CDR3 runs 14 residues. With 3 bases clipped from V and 4 bases from J, the junction kept 3 bases outside the gene matches. The CDR3 DNA is TGTGCCAGCTCACCGCCGGGACTATACAATGAGCAGTTCTTC. This translates into CASSPPGLYNEQFF.

The genes are TRBV10-2 and TRBJ1-2; possible D gene TRBD1, 5 bases. Trimming removed 6 bases from V and 5 bases from J, with 13 bases in between. There are 13 residues in the CDR3. Germline V gene lookup returns CDR1 WSHSY and CDR2 SAAADI. The chain's CDR3 is CASRAGTQYGYTF. As DNA, the CDR3 is TGCGCCAGCAGGGCAGGGACCCAATATGGCTACACCTTC.

This clonotype was counted at least ten times. The chain links TRBV20-1 to TRBJ2-7; TRBD1 matches 10 bases. CDR3 length equals 13 residues. V shed 4 bases, J shed 3 bases, and the junction held 3 bases outside the gene matches. Germline V CDR1 and CDR2: DFQATT, SNEGSKA (reference sequence). In nucleotides, the CDR3 is TGCAGTGCTATGCGGGACAGGGGCTACGAGCAGTACTTC. Encoded protein: CSAMRDRGYEQYF.

As concerns this clonotype: This may stem from a read error, because a much larger clone lies one nucleotide away. The V gene is TRBV5-1, the J gene TRBJ2-3; 7 positions match TRBD1. The CDR3 covers 14 residues. Germline CDR1 reads SGHRS; CDR2 reads YFSETQ. V shed 3 bases and J 8 bases; nucleotides not matched to a gene: 9. DNA for the CDR3: TGCGCCAGCAGCTCGACAGGGTCAGGAGTTACGCAGTATTTT. Residues: CASSSTGSGVTQYF. Supplemented by reference TRBV5-1 and TRBJ2-3, the full variable domain reads KAGVTQTPRYLIKTRGQQVTLSCSPISGHRSVSWYQQTPGQGLQFLFEYFSETQRNKGNFPGRFSGRQFSNSRSEMNVSTLELGDSALYLCASSSTGSGVTQYFGPGTRLTVL.

The sample holds many counts of this clonotype. This sequence joins TRBV5-1 and TRBJ2-2; perhaps D is TRBD1 or TRBD2 (5 bases each). Trimming took off 0 bases at V and 3 bases at J, with 12 bases between the two ends. The CDR3 runs to 16 residues. CDR1 and CDR2 from the germline V gene are SGHRS and YFSETQ. CDR3 coding DNA: TGCGCCAGCAGCTTGGAGGGACCTAGGGACACCGGGGAGCTGTTTTTT. This translates into CASSLEGPRDTGELFF.

This clonotype was seen only a few times. In nucleotides, the CDR3 is TGTGCCAGCAGCTTAGCGGGGGGGCCGTATGAGCAGTACGTC. Amino acid sequence: CASSLAGGPYEQYV. The rearrangement links TRBV7-2 to TRBJ2-7, with D perhaps matching TRBD2 (7 bases). The CDR3 is 14 amino acids. The germline gives CDR1 SGHTA, CDR2 FQGNSA. V was shortened by 0 bases and J by 7 bases, with 13 bases between the two germline ends.

This clonotype was counted many times. This rearrangement joins TRBV6-5 to TRBJ2-6, with D possibly TRBD2 on 6 matching bases. Per germline, CDR1 MNHEY and CDR2 SVGAGI. The CDR3 consists of 16 residues. V was clipped by 3 bases and J by 4 bases, with 13 bases between them. CDR3 residues: CASSYRPGDGANVLTF. The CDR3 nucleotides are TGTGCCAGCAGTTATCGGCCGGGGGACGGGGCCAACGTCCTGACTTTC.

The rearrangement uses TRBV3-1 and TRBJ1-1; D is unresolved. The germline V gene encodes CDR1 LGHDT and CDR2 YNNKEL (reference sequence). The CDR3 covers 15 residues. Trimming took off 4 bases at V and 0 bases at J, with 12 bases between the two ends. CDR3 in amino acids: CASSPSGVMNTEAFF. The DNA of the CDR3 is TGTGCCAGCAGCCCCAGCGGCGTGATGAACACTGAAGCTTTCTTT. The variable domain in full, completed from reference TRBV3-1 and TRBJ1-1, reads DTAVSQTPKYLVTQMGNDKSIKCEQNLGHDTMYWYKQDSKKFLKIMFSYNNKELIINETVPNRFSPKSPDKAHLNLHINSLELGDSAVYFCASSPSGVMNTEAFFGQGTRLTVV.

DNA for the CDR3: TGCGCCAGCATGTACAAAAGGGCAGGCCTGGTCTACGAGCAGTACGTC. Protein sequence: CASMYKRAGLVYEQYV. This chain uses TRBV23-1 with TRBJ2-7; D is uncertain. TRBV23-1 is labeled an ORF, and its function is uncertain. The CDR3 length is 16 residues. Trimming took 7 bases from V and 3 from J, leaving 22 bases between them.

This clonotype was recorded many times. The chain joins TRBV2 to TRBJ2-4; TRBD2 matches 12 bases. J gave up 6 bases and V 10 bases, and 7 bases lay outside the gene matches. Germline CDR1 SNHLY, CDR2 FYNNEI. The CDR3 is 14 amino acids. The DNA for the CDR3 is TGTGCCACCACAGGACTAGCGGGGCGAAACATTCAGTACTTC. This codes for CATTGLAGRNIQYF.

The chain couples TRBV19 to TRBJ2-1; 10 bases align to TRBD1. This CDR3 contains 15 residues. The germline V gene has CDR1 LNHDA and CDR2 SQIVND (reference sequence). J lost 9 bases, V lost 4 bases, and 9 bases had no gene match. CDR3 in DNA: TGTGCCAGTAGTACGGCGGGACAGGGGTGGGTTGAGCAGTTCTTC. Residues: CASSTAGQGWVEQFF.

The V gene is TRBV5-1, the J gene TRBJ2-7; possibly TRBD1 or TRBD2 for D (5 bases each). From germline, CDR1 is SGHRS and CDR2 YFSETQ. Between the trimmed V and J ends, which lost 4 bases and 2 bases, there was a span of 16 bases. This CDR3 comprises 15 residues. In DNA form, the CDR3 reads TGCGCCAGCAGCCCCGGGGACCCTGGGGCCTACGAGCAGTACTTC. It specifies CASSPGDPGAYEQYF.

The V gene is TRBV12-3 or TRBV12-4, the J gene TRBJ2-6, with no clear D. CDR3 size: 17 residues. Deletions cut 0 bases from V and 4 bases from J, with 13 bases between. The CDR3 region is CASSLAVDIRGANVLTF. The DNA for the CDR3 is TGTGCCAGCAGTTTAGCCGTAGACATCCGCGGGGCCAACGTCCTGACTTTC.

This rearrangement joins TRBV7-9 to TRBJ1-1; no reliable D call. CDR1 and CDR2 from the germline V gene are SEHNR and FQNEAQ (reference sequence). This CDR3 spans 14 amino acids. V lost 1 base to trimming and J lost 1 base, with 7 bases between them. The CDR3 loop reads CASSLVRSNTEAFF. The CDR3, as DNA: TGTGCCAGCAGCTTAGTGCGGTCGAACACTGAAGCTTTCTTT.

The rearrangement joins TRBV6-1 to TRBJ2-1, with 7 bases matching TRBD1. This CDR3 is 15 amino acids long. Germline CDR1 MNHNS, CDR2 SASEGT. Germline trimming cut 2 bases from V and 4 bases from J; bases unmatched to any gene: 5. CDR3 region: CASSEWWDRYNEQFF. The CDR3 nucleotides are TGTGCCAGCAGTGAATGGTGGGACAGATACAATGAGCAGTTCTTC.